A single sample gave rise to the 22 T cell receptor beta chains below, sequenced in a study of blood T cells in healthy people across ages. A second 7 to 11 cycle PCR used barcoded and J-beta primers. MiXCR, applied by TCRdb to the 5' RACE reads, yields one record per CDR3 protein. The sample has 950,000 to 1,200,000 distinct CDR3 sequences; 30% to 40% are singletons. The specimen sequenced was blood. The source is a man aged 18 to 29 in good health.

This chain uses TRBV20-1 with TRBJ2-1; possible D gene TRBD1, 6 bases. V shed 6 bases and J shed 14 bases, with 20 bases lying between them. This CDR3 spans 12 amino acids. CDR1 is DFQATT, CDR2 SNEGSKA, per germline (reference sequence). In DNA, the CDR3 is TGCAGTGCGCGACCACAACAGGGTCTTGAGTTCTTC. This encodes CSARPQQGLEFF.

This clonotype was seen more than once but under ten times. The chain carries TRBV9 and TRBJ2-3; D uncertain. Trimming took 4 bases from V and 0 from J, leaving 12 bases between them. The CDR3 extends over 15 amino acids. Germline assignment: CDR1 SGDLS and CDR2 YYNGEE. DNA for the CDR3: TGTGCCAGCAGCCGCGAGCAACCTAGCACAGATACGCAGTATTTT. Translated, it gives CASSREQPSTDTQYF.

The genes are TRBV6-1 and TRBJ1-2; maybe TRBD1 (6 bases). The CDR3 has 14 residues. Germline-derived CDR1 and CDR2 are MNHNS and SASEGT. V was cut by 4 bases and J by 5 bases, with 14 bases left in between. CDR3 DNA: TGTGCCAGCAGTGCGTCGGGGGCGGTTTATGGCTACACCTTC. It specifies CASSASGAVYGYTF.

The chain is built from TRBV6-5 and TRBJ2-5; a weak D match, TRBD2 (5 bases). Deletions cut 2 bases from V and 11 bases from J, with 12 bases between. CDR1 MNHEY and CDR2 SVGAGI come from the germline V gene. The CDR3 has 12 amino acids. The chain's CDR3 is CASSYKGDEQYF. Here the CDR3 DNA reads TGTGCCAGCAGTTACAAGGGAGATGAGCAGTACTTC.

The V and J genes are TRBV19 and TRBJ2-1; 9 bases are a match to TRBD2. The CDR3 has 14 residues. Germline loops: CDR1 LNHDA, CDR2 SQIVND (reference sequence). J was trimmed by 9 bases and V by 3 bases; bases with no gene match: 6. The CDR3 bases are TGTGCCAGTAGTATGGCTAGCGGGGAAAGTGAGCAGTTCTTC. It translates to CASSMASGESEQFF.

The sample holds a few counts of this clonotype. The rearrangement uses TRBV6-6 and TRBJ2-3; TRBD2 matches at 11 bases. CDR1 is MNHNY, CDR2 SVGAGI, per germline (reference sequence). This CDR3 comprises 16 residues. The V and J ends lost 7 bases and 3 bases, in that order; junction bases with no gene match: 9. The CDR3 spells CASIPSPSGGTDTQYF. As DNA, the CDR3 is TGTGCCAGCATCCCCTCACCTAGCGGGGGGACAGATACGCAGTATTTT.

The V call is TRBV12-3 or TRBV12-4, the J call TRBJ1-1; weak D call: TRBD1 (5 bases). CDR3 length equals 14 residues. V was pared by 7 bases and J by 11 bases, with 23 bases between. The CDR3 region is CASIPGSGRAGAFF. For the CDR3, the DNA is TGTGCCAGCATCCCGGGATCAGGCAGGGCCGGGGCTTTCTTT.

This chain uses TRBV20-1 with TRBJ1-4; D may be TRBD1 (6 bases). From germline, CDR1 is DFQATT and CDR2 SNEGSKA (reference sequence). The CDR3 totals 14 residues. The V end was cut by 6 bases, the J end by 2 bases, with 13 bases between. The CDR3 is CSAVDSSTNEKLFF. The CDR3 DNA sequence: TGCAGTGCGGTGGACAGTTCGACTAATGAAAAACTGTTTTTT.

The rearrangement uses TRBV7-9 and TRBJ1-4; no clear D gene. Germline-derived CDR1 and CDR2 are SEHNR and FQNEAQ (reference sequence). CDR3 length equals 14 residues. The V end lost 4 bases, the J end lost 0 bases, and 6 bases lay between the germline ends. The CDR3 coding sequence is TGTGCCAGCAGCTCGAATTCAACTAATGAAAAACTGTTTTTT. This codes for CASSSNSTNEKLFF.

The chain recombines TRBV4-1 with TRBJ2-2; D gene unclear. CDR3 length: 18 residues. In germline, CDR1 is MGHRA, CDR2 YSYEKL. V gave up 0 bases and J gave up 3 bases, with 17 bases separating them. The CDR3 loop is CASSQESSGFSDTGELFF. CDR3 sequence (DNA): TGCGCCAGCAGCCAAGAAAGTTCCGGCTTCTCCGACACCGGGGAGCTGTTTTTT.

This clonotype was observed a few times. V gene TRBV12-3 or TRBV12-4 combines with J gene TRBJ2-4, with D perhaps TRBD1 (5 bases). Trimming left V 7 bases short and J 0 bases short, with 16 bases between. The length of the CDR3 is 16 residues. CDR3 DNA sequence: TGTGCCAGCAAAAAGGGGCAGGGCCTAGCCAAAAACATTCAGTACTTC. Its translation is CASKKGQGLAKNIQYF.

This chain links TRBV12-3 or TRBV12-4 with TRBJ2-7; 8 bases align to TRBD2. CDR3 length: 16 amino acids. The J segment lost 2 bases and the V segment lost 5 bases, leaving 11 bases of the junction unmatched. The CDR3 loop is CASSPSSGDVPYEQYF. The DNA of the CDR3 is TGTGCCAGCAGTCCGAGTAGCGGGGACGTTCCCTACGAGCAGTACTTC.

This clonotype was detected a few times. This chain uses TRBV9 with TRBJ1-4; perhaps TRBD1 as D (5 bases). V gave up 3 bases and J gave up 4 bases, with 16 bases separating them. The CDR3 is 16 residues long. Germline loops: CDR1 SGDLS, CDR2 YYNGEE. CDR3 region: CASSGRGRDSNEKLFF. In DNA form, the CDR3 reads TGTGCCAGCAGCGGACGGGGCAGGGATAGTAATGAAAAACTGTTTTTT.

The V and J genes are TRBV5-1 and TRBJ2-5, with TRBD2 as a possible D gene (6 bases). CDR3 length: 14 amino acids. Germline loops: CDR1 SGHRS, CDR2 YFSETQ. Trimming took off 0 bases at V and 11 bases at J, with 17 bases between the two ends. For the CDR3, the DNA is TGCGCCAGCAGCTTGGGCTGGAGGGGCGATGAGCAGTACTTC. It is translated as CASSLGWRGDEQYF.

The chain carries TRBV12-5 and TRBJ2-1, with no clear D. The CDR3 sequence is 15 residues long. Germline-derived CDR1 and CDR2 are LGHNT and FRNRAP. V lost 0 bases and J 5 bases, leaving 11 bases between the germline ends. CDR3 protein: CASGLVMFRNNEQFF. CDR3 in DNA: TGTGCTAGTGGTTTGGTAATGTTTAGGAACAATGAGCAGTTCTTC.

A few counts support this clonotype. V is TRBV6-5 and J is TRBJ1-5, with D perhaps TRBD1 (5 bases). The V end lost 2 bases, the J end lost 4 bases, and 12 bases lay between the germline ends. The CDR3 extends over 15 amino acids. Germline lookup yields CDR1 MNHEY and CDR2 SVGAGI. The CDR3, as DNA: TGTGCCAGCAGTTACGCAAGGGGTTCGAATCAGCCCCAGCATTTT. It encodes CASSYARGSNQPQHF.

The J gene is TRBJ1-1, the V gene TRBV12-3 or TRBV12-4; 7 bases are a match to TRBD1. With V trimmed by 7 bases and J by 0 bases, 17 bases remained unmatched. The CDR3 is 18 amino acids. The CDR3 is CASTLPLEGAPMNTEAFF. The CDR3 DNA sequence: TGTGCCAGCACCCTACCCCTTGAGGGGGCCCCAATGAACACTGAAGCTTTCTTT.

This clonotype was detected only a few times. This sequence joins TRBV12-3 or TRBV12-4 and TRBJ2-6; D gene uncertain. This CDR3 is 14 amino acids long. The germline V and J ends were trimmed by 5 bases and 3 bases, with 8 bases remaining between them. CDR3 nucleotide sequence: TGTGCCAGCAGTCGGGTAGTTGGGGCCAACGTCCTGACTTTC. Amino acids: CASSRVVGANVLTF.

The rearrangement joins TRBV4-3 to TRBJ2-2; the D gene is possibly TRBD2 (6 bases). Germline V CDR1 and CDR2: LGHNA, YSLEER. The CDR3 is made up of 17 amino acids. V was trimmed by 0 bases and J by 4 bases, leaving 15 bases between them. CDR3 DNA: TGCGCCAGCAGCCAAGAGTTAGGGGACTCGGGCACCGGGGAGCTGTTTTTT. Protein sequence: CASSQELGDSGTGELFF.

This clonotype has a handful of counts. The chain couples TRBV12-3 or TRBV12-4 to TRBJ1-1; 8 nucleotides align to TRBD1. Trimming cost V 4 bases and J 10 bases; bases outside gene matches: 8. The CDR3 contains 13 residues. The CDR3 coding sequence is TGTGCCAGCAGTTCAGGACAGGGTCTCCGAGCTTTCTTT. It yields the protein CASSSGQGLRAFF.

This clonotype was observed many times. This chain connects TRBV5-5 to TRBJ2-7, with TRBD1 matching over 7 bases. The CDR3 is made up of 15 amino acids. Germline V gene sequence: CDR1 SGHKS, CDR2 YYEKEE (reference sequence). V was pared by 3 bases and J by 2 bases, with 8 bases of the junction left unmatched. CDR3 bases: TGTGCCAGCAGCTCGACAGGGAGCCATGCCTACGAGCAGTACTTC. Residues: CASSSTGSHAYEQYF.

The V gene is TRBV7-8, the J gene TRBJ1-1; D is undetermined. The germline V and J ends were trimmed by 5 bases and 4 bases, with 14 bases remaining between them. This CDR3 contains 14 residues. The germline gives CDR1 SGHVS, CDR2 FQNEAQ. The CDR3: CASSPRSLSTEAFF. In nucleotides, the CDR3 is TGTGCCAGCAGCCCCAGGTCCCTGAGCACTGAAGCTTTCTTT.